This record covers a single T cell receptor beta chain. Its antigen is as yet unknown. The data stem from a study of beta chain features in type 1 diabetes. Broader study findings: In every one of the four CD4+ subsets, TCRB CDR3s were moderately but significantly shorter in Type 1 diabetes patients.

Losses at the gene ends were 5 bases for V and 2 bases for J; bases not matched to a gene: 5. The CDR3 has 15 residues. From germline, CDR1 is SGHTA and CDR2 FQGNSA. Expressed TCRB transcripts were sequenced because the isolated RNA had all been reverse transcribed beforehand. When averaged, stem cell-like memory T cell samples yielded roughly 1 million reads. TCRdb's table, derived via immunoSEQ multiplex PCR, lists solely in-frame clones and lacks some. The data show 13,000 to 15,000 clones, roughly 67% seen once. Every participating donor gave one draw, a heparinised blood sample averaging about 116 mL. Markers CD45RO/CCR7/CD25/CD127/CD95/CD27 served to sort CD4+ naive, central memory, regulatory and stem cell-like memory cells. Sorted cells reached over 98% purity in every population.

This sequence was found in a young woman with type 1 diabetes. The chain employs TRBV7-2 and TRBJ2-7; the match to TRBD2 covers 11 bases. Material for sequencing was stem cell memory CD4+ T cells from blood. CDR3 in DNA: TGTGCCAGCAGCACCAGACTAGCGGGAACCTACGAGCAGTACTTC. Protein: CASSTRLAGTYEQYF. The whole variable domain, filled in from reference TRBV7-2 and TRBJ2-7, reads GAGVSQSPSNKVTEKGKDVELRCDPISGHTALYWYRQSLGQGLEFLIYFQGNSAPDKSGLPSDRFSAERTGGSVSTLTIQRTQQEDSAVYLCASSTRLAGTYEQYFGPGTRLTVT.